This T cell receptor beta chain was captured in a study of cytomegalovirus exposure and HLA in healthy donors. The PCR employed 60 Vbeta primers together with 13 Jbeta primers. Produced via immunoSEQ multiplex PCR; TCRdb's table is partial and in-frame only. This sample has tens of thousands of clones, with about 81% found just once. Germline CDR1 is SGDLS and CDR2 is YYNGEE. The CDR3 sequence is 14 residues long. V lost 2 bases to trimming and J lost 1 base; unmatched junction nucleotides: 0. Sequenced material: PBMCs. This clonotype originated in a human donor in good health. This rearrangement joins TRBV9 to TRBJ2-3, with 8 bases lining up with TRBD2. The CDR3 DNA is TGTGCCAGCAGCGTGCGGGGGGGCACAGATACGCAGTATTTT. This encodes CASSVRGGTDTQYF.